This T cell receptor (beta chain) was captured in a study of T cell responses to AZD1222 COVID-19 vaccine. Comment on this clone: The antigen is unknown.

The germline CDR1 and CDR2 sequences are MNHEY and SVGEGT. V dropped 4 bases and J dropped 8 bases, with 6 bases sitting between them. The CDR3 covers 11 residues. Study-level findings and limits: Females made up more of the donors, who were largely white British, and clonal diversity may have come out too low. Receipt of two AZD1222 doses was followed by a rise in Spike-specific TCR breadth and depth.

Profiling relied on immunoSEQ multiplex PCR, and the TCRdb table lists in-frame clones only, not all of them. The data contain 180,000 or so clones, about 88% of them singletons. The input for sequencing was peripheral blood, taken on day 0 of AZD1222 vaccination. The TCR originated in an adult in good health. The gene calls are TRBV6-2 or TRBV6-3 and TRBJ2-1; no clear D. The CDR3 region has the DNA TGTGCCAGCAGTTCCAGACATGAGCAGTTCTTC. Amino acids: CASSSRHEQFF.